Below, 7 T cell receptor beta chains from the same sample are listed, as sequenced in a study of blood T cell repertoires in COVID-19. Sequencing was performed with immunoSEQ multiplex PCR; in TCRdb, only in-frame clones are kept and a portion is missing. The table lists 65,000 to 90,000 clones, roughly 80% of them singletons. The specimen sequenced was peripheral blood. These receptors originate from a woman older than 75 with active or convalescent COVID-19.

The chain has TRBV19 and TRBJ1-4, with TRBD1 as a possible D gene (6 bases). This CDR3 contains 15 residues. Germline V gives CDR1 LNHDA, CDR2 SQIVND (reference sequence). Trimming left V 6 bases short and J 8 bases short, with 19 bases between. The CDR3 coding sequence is TGTGCCAGTAGCAGTACGCAGGGGACGAGGGAAAAACTGTTTTTT. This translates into CASSSTQGTREKLFF.

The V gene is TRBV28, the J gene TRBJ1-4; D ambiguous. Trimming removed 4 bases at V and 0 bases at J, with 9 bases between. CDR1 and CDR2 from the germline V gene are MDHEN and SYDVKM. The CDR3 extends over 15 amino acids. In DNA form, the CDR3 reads TGTGCCAGCAGTTCGACCGGGACAACTAATGAAAAACTGTTTTTT. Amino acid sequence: CASSSTGTTNEKLFF.

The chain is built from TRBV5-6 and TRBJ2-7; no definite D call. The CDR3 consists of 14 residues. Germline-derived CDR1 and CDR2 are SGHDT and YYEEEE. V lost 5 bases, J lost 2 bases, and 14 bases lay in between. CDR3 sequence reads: CASSYFLKAYEQYF. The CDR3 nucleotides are TGTGCCAGCAGTTACTTTTTGAAAGCCTACGAGCAGTACTTC.

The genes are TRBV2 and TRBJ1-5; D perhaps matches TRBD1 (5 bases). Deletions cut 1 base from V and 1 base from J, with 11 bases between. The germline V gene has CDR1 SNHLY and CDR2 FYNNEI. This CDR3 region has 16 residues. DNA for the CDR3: TGTGCCAGCAGTGAAGGCACAGGACCGAGCAATCAGCCCCAGCATTTT. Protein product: CASSEGTGPSNQPQHF.

The CDR3 loop is CASSLGSLNTEAFF. The DNA for the CDR3 is TGTGCCAGCAGTTTAGGCTCCTTGAACACTGAAGCTTTCTTT. The V and J genes are TRBV28 and TRBJ1-1; no reliable D call. The CDR3 covers 14 residues. Germline CDR1 is MDHEN and CDR2 is SYDVKM. Between the trimmed V and J ends, which lost 2 bases and 0 bases, there was a span of 7 bases.

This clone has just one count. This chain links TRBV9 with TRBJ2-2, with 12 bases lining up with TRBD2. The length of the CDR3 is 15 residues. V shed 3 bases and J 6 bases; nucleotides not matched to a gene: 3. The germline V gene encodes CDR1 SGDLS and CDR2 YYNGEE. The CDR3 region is CASSAGLAGSGELFF. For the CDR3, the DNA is TGTGCCAGCAGCGCGGGACTAGCGGGCTCCGGGGAGCTGTTTTTT.

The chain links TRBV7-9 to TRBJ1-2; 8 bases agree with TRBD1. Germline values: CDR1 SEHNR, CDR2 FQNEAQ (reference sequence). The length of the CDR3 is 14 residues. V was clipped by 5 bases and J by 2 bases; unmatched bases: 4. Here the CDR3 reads CASSRGQGNYGYTF. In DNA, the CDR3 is TGTGCCAGCAGCCGTGGACAGGGAAACTATGGCTACACCTTC.